The 20 T cell receptor beta chains below all came from one sample that was sequenced in a study of early T cells in non-severe SARS-CoV-2 infection. TCRdb reprocessed the 5' RACE reads via MiXCR and lists one record per CDR3 protein. The table lists some 34,000 distinct CDR3 sequences, around 6.9% of them singletons. The material sequenced was whole blood, taken at baseline. These receptors came from an adult who was a healthcare worker with PCR-confirmed SARS-CoV-2 infection or an uninfected control (not recorded which).

This clonotype was seen more than once but under ten times. The rearrangement joins TRBV4-3 to TRBJ1-6, with D perhaps TRBD1 (6 bases). Germline values: CDR1 LGHNA, CDR2 YSLEER. Trimming took off 0 bases at V and 0 bases at J, with 15 bases between the two ends. The CDR3 totals 19 residues. CDR3 protein: CASSQDRGLLGSYNSPLHF. Here the CDR3 DNA reads TGCGCCAGCAGCCAAGACAGGGGCCTCCTAGGCTCCTATAATTCACCCCTCCACTTT.

The chain joins TRBV19 to TRBJ1-1; D is unresolved. The length of the CDR3 is 12 residues. CDR1 is LNHDA, CDR2 SQIVND, per germline (reference sequence). Trimming removed 7 bases at V and 2 bases at J, with 8 bases between. The CDR3 is CASNLGNTEAFF. The DNA of the CDR3 is TGTGCCAGTAACCTGGGTAACACTGAAGCTTTCTTT.

This clonotype was seen a few times. V is TRBV28 and J is TRBJ1-5, with D maybe TRBD1 (6 bases). CDR1 and CDR2 (germline): MDHEN, SYDVKM. The CDR3 length is 14 residues. With 6 bases removed from V and 6 bases from J, the gap between germline ends came to 15 bases. This CDR3 is CASRDDRFVQPQHF. The CDR3 nucleotides are TGTGCCAGCAGGGACGACAGGTTCGTTCAGCCCCAGCATTTT.

The rearrangement uses TRBV20-1 and TRBJ2-5, with 10 nucleotides matching TRBD1. V was clipped by 4 bases and J by 0 bases; unmatched bases: 5. The CDR3 runs 15 residues. CDR1 is DFQATT, CDR2 SNEGSKA, per germline (reference sequence). The CDR3 bases are TGCAGTGCTACGAAGACAGGGGGCGACCAAGAGACCCAGTACTTC. Residues: CSATKTGGDQETQYF.

This clonotype was picked up many times. The chain combines TRBV6-2 or TRBV6-3 with TRBJ2-2; D tentatively reads TRBD1 or TRBD2 (5 bases each). Germline V gene lookup returns CDR1 MNHEY and CDR2 SVGEGT. The CDR3 spans 14 residues. The V end was cut by 7 bases, the J end by 5 bases, with 14 bases between. For the CDR3, the DNA is TGTGCCAGCAAATGGGCCGGGACGACCGGGGAGCTGTTTTTT. Translating it yields CASKWAGTTGELFF.

The CDR3 region is CASSLDGHRGLWNSPLHF. CDR3 in DNA: TGTGCCAGCAGTCTTGATGGGCACAGGGGATTGTGGAATTCACCCCTCCACTTT. V usage is TRBV28 and J usage is TRBJ1-6; 7 bases are shared with TRBD1. The junction had 17 bases not matched to a gene; V was cut back by 5 bases and J by 7 bases. Germline V CDR1 and CDR2: MDHEN, SYDVKM. This CDR3 contains 18 residues.

This clonotype was observed many times. This chain connects TRBV19 to TRBJ2-1; 9 bases are a match to TRBD2. The length of the CDR3 is 15 residues. Germline V gene data show CDR1 as LNHDA and CDR2 as SQIVND (reference sequence). Trimming took 7 bases from V and 7 from J; bases not matched to a gene: 11. DNA of the CDR3: TGTGCCAGTACAAAGGGGCGGGAGGGCCGTAATGAGCAGTTCTTC. Protein: CASTKGREGRNEQFF.

This clonotype has a handful of counts. The gene calls are TRBV7-2 and TRBJ2-1; 7 bases fit TRBD2. Looked up from germline, CDR1 is SGHTA and CDR2 is FQGNSA. V dropped 2 bases and J dropped 6; count of bases not matched to a gene: 10. The CDR3 consists of 16 residues. DNA of the CDR3: TGTACCAGCAGCTTAAGGTGGGCGGGAGTGAGCAATGAGCAGTTCTTC. Amino acids: CTSSLRWAGVSNEQFF.

This clonotype was observed a handful of times. V usage is TRBV4-1 and J usage is TRBJ2-3, with TRBD2 matching over 7 bases. Germline CDR1 MGHRA, CDR2 YSYEKL. The ends lost 7 bases at V and 4 bases at J; junction bases unmatched: 11. The CDR3 extends over 15 amino acids. CDR3 in DNA: TGCGCCAGCACTGGGGCCGGCGGGAGAGCAGATACGCAGTATTTT. Its protein is CASTGAGGRADTQYF.

This clonotype qualifies as large. The chain links TRBV27 to TRBJ2-7; D possibly corresponds to TRBD2 (6 bases). Trimming left V 2 bases short and J 5 bases short, with 10 bases between. Germline CDR1 is MNHEY and CDR2 is SMNVEV (reference sequence). This CDR3 has 13 residues. CDR3 residues: CASSLAGGNEQYF. The CDR3 DNA follows: TGTGCCAGCAGTTTAGCTGGGGGGAACGAGCAGTACTTC.

On this clonotype: Its ends do not fully match the called genes, so a read error is possible. The chain couples TRBV4-2 to TRBJ2-3, with D possibly being TRBD2 (6 bases). This CDR3 has 12 amino acids. Germline CDR1 LGHNA, CDR2 YNFKEQ. In nucleotides, the CDR3 is TGTGCCAGCAGCGGGGGGATAAATACGCAGTTTTTT. It is translated as CASSGGINTQFF.

The chain links TRBV9 to TRBJ1-1, with 9 bases aligning to TRBD1. V gave up 4 bases and J gave up 7 bases; unmatched junction bases: 11. Germline V gene sequence: CDR1 SGDLS, CDR2 YYNGEE. This CDR3 comprises 15 residues. CDR3 region: CASSPRQGGGGEAFF. In DNA, the CDR3 is TGTGCCAGCAGCCCGAGACAGGGGGGAGGCGGTGAAGCTTTCTTT.

This chain joins TRBV11-3 and TRBJ2-3; 10 bases fit TRBD1. There are 17 residues in the CDR3. Trimming cost V 5 bases and J 0 bases; bases outside gene matches: 8. CDR1 is SGHNT and CDR2 is YENEEA in the germline V gene. CDR3 sequence reads: CASSTRTGGTSTDTQYF. The CDR3 DNA reads TGTGCCAGCAGCACCCGGACAGGGGGAACTAGCACAGATACGCAGTATTTT.

The V call is TRBV7-6, the J call TRBJ2-3; D remains ambiguous. The germline V gene has CDR1 SGHVS and CDR2 FNYEAQ. Trimming pared 2 bases from V and 4 bases from J, leaving 10 bases between. There are 14 residues in the CDR3. The CDR3 loop reads CASSLSGMPDTQYF. The CDR3 bases are TGTGCCAGCAGCTTATCTGGAATGCCAGATACGCAGTATTTT.

The chain links TRBV29-1 to TRBJ2-1, with D possibly TRBD2 on 5 matching bases. CDR1 is SQVTM, CDR2 ANQGSEA, per germline. V lost 1 base and J 3 bases, leaving 7 bases between the germline ends. This CDR3 is 13 amino acids long. The CDR3 DNA reads as TGCAGCGTTGAAGGGAGGAGCTACAATGAGCAGTTCTTC. Protein sequence: CSVEGRSYNEQFF.

This clonotype was found many times. This rearrangement joins TRBV9 to TRBJ2-4; perhaps D is TRBD1 or TRBD2 (5 bases each). V was pared by 1 base and J by 0 bases, with 8 bases between. Germline V gene lookup returns CDR1 SGDLS and CDR2 YYNGEE. CDR3 length equals 15 residues. CDR3 sequence (DNA): TGTGCCAGCAGCGTATGGGGGTCAGCCAAAAACATTCAGTACTTC. Residues: CASSVWGSAKNIQYF.

CDR3 nucleotide sequence: TGCGCCAGCAGCCAAGTCGTTGGCGATCCCCAGCATTTT. Protein sequence: CASSQVVGDPQHF. The chain uses TRBV4-3 and TRBJ1-5, with D uncertain. The CDR3 sequence is 13 residues long. The germline gives CDR1 LGHNA, CDR2 YSLEER. V was shortened by 1 base and J by 10 bases, with 11 bases between the two germline ends.

In this sample, this clonotype turned up many times. The CDR3 bases are TGTGCCAGCAGCTTAACTTGGGGGAGTGGACGGGAGAACACTGAAGCTTTCTTT. Translation gives CASSLTWGSGRENTEAFF. The chain links TRBV7-9 to TRBJ1-1; the D gene is possibly TRBD1 (5 bases). Germline V gene sequence: CDR1 SEHNR, CDR2 FQNEAQ (reference sequence). Deletions cut 2 bases from V and 1 base from J, with 20 bases between. The CDR3 has 18 amino acids.

The sample holds many counts of this clonotype. This rearrangement joins TRBV7-6 to TRBJ2-2; 8 bases are a match to TRBD2. Germline trimming cut 4 bases from V and 3 bases from J; bases unmatched to any gene: 7. Germline V gives CDR1 SGHVS, CDR2 FNYEAQ. This CDR3 contains 16 residues. The CDR3 loop is CASSSQSGSYTGELFF. The CDR3 coding sequence is TGTGCCAGCAGCTCCCAGAGCGGGAGTTACACCGGGGAGCTGTTTTTT.

This clonotype occurred many times. The chain is built from TRBV4-2 and TRBJ2-1; 9 bases are a match to TRBD2. This CDR3 spans 21 amino acids. The ends lost 0 bases at V and 3 bases at J; junction bases unmatched: 18. Germline CDR1 reads LGHNA; CDR2 reads YNFKEQ. Here the CDR3 reads CASSQELGTRALAGSYNEQFF. CDR3 bases: TGTGCCAGCAGCCAAGAATTGGGGACACGGGCTCTAGCGGGGAGCTACAATGAGCAGTTCTTC.